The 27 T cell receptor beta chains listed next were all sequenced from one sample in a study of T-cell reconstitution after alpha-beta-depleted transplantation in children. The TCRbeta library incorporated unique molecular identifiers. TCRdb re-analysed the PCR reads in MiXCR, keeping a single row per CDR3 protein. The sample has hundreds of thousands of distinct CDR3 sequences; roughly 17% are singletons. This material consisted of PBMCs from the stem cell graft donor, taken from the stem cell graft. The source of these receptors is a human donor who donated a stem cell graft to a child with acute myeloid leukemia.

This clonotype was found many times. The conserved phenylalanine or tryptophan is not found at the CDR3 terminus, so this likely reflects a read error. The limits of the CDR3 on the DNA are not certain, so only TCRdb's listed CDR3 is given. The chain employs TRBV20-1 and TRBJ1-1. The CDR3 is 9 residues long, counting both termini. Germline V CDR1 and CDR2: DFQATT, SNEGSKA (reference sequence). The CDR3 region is CSARDRGIL.

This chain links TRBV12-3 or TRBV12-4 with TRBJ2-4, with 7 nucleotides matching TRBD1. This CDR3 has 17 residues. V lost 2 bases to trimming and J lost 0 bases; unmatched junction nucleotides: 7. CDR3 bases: TGTGCCAGCAGTTTAAGGACAGGAGACCTAGCCAAAAACATTCAGTACTTC. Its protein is CASSLRTGDLAKNIQYF.

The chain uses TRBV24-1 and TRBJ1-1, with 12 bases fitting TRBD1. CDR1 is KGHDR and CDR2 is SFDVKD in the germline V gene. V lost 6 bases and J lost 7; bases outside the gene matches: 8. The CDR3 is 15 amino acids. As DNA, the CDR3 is TGTGCCACCAGTCCGGGACAGGGGGCGCGGGGTGAAGCTTTCTTT. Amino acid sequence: CATSPGQGARGEAFF.

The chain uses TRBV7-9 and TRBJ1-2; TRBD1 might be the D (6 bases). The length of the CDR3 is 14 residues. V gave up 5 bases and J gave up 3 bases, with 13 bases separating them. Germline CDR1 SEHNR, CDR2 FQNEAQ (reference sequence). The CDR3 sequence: CASSRPRQDYGYTF. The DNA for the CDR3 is TGTGCCAGCAGCCGTCCGAGACAGGACTATGGCTACACCTTC.

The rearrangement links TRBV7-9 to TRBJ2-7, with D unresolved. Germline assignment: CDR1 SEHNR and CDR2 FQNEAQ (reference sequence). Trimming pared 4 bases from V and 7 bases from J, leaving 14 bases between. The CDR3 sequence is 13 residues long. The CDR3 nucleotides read TGTGCCAGCAGCTCGGTGGGTACCAAGGAGCAGTACTTC. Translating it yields CASSSVGTKEQYF.

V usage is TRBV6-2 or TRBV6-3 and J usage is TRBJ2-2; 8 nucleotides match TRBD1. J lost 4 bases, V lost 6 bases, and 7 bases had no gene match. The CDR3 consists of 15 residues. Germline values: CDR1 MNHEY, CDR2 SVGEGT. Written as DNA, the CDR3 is TGTGCCAGCAGCAAACGGACAGGGCGCACCGGGGAGCTGTTTTTT. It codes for CASSKRTGRTGELFF.

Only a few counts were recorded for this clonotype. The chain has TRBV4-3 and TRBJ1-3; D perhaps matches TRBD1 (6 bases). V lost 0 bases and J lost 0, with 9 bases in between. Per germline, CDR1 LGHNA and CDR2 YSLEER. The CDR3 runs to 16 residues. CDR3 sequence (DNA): TGCGCCAGCAGCCAAGAGGAAGGGGGCTCTGGAAACACCATATATTTT. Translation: CASSQEEGGSGNTIYF.

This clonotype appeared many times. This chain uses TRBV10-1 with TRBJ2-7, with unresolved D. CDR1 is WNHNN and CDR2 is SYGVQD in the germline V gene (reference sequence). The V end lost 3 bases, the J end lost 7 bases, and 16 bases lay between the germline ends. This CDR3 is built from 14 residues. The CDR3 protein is CASSDFARLREQYF. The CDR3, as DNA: TGCGCCAGCAGTGATTTTGCACGGCTGAGGGAGCAGTACTTC.

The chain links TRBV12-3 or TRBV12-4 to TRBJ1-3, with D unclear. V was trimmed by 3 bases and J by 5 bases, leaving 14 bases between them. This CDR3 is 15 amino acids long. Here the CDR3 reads CASSFESGFRNTIYF. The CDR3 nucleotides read TGTGCCAGCAGTTTTGAGTCGGGATTTCGAAACACCATATATTTT.

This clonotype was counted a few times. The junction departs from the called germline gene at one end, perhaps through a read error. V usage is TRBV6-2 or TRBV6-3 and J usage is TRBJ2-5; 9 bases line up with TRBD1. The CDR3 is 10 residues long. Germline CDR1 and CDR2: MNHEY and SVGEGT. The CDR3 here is CAAEGTGWHF. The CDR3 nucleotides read TGTGCCGCAGAGGGGACAGGGTGGCACTTC.

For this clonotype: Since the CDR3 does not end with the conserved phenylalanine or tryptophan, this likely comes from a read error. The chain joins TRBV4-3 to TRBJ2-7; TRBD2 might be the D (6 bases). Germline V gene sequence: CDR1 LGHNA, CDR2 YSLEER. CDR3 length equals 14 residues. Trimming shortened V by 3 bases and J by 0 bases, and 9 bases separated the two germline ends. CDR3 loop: CASSQGLSSYEQYL. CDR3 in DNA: TGCGCCAGCAGCCAGGGACTCAGCTCCTACGAGCAGTACCTC.

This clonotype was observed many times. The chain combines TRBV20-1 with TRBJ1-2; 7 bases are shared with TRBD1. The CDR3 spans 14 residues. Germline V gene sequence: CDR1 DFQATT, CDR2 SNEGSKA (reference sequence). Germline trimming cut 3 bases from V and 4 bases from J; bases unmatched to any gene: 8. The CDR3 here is CSASSGTASYGYTF. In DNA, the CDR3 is TGCAGTGCTAGCTCCGGGACAGCCAGCTATGGCTACACCTTC.

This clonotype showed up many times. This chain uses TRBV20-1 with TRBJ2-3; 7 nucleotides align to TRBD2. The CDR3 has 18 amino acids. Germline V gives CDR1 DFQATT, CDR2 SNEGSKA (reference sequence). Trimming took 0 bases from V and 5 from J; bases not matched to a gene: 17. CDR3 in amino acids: CSARDIKRGFNDGDTQYF. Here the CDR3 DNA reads TGCAGTGCTAGAGATATCAAGCGGGGTTTCAACGACGGAGATACGCAGTATTTT.

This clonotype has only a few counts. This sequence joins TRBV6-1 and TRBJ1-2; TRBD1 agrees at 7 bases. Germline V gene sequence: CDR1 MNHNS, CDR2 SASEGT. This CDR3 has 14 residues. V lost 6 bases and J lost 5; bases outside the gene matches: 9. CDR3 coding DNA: TGTGCCAGCAGGGCCGCGACAGGGAGATATGGCTACACCTTC. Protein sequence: CASRAATGRYGYTF.

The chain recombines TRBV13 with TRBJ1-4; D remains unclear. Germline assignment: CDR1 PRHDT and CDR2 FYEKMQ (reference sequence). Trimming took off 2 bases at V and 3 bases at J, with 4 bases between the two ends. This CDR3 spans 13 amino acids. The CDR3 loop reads CASSLTPNEKLFF. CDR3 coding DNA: TGTGCCAGCAGCTTAACCCCTAATGAAAAACTGTTTTTT.

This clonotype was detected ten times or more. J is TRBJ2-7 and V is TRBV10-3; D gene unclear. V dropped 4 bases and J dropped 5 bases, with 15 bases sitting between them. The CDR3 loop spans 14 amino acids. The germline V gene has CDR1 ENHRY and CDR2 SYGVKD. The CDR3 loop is CAISGEPSVDEQYF. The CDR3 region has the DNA TGTGCCATCAGTGGAGAGCCTAGTGTGGACGAGCAGTACTTC.

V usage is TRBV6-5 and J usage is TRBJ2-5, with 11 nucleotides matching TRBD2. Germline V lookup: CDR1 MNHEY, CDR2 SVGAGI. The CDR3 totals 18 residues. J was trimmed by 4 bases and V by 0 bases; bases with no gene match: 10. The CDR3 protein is CASSYSDLWLAGGETQYF. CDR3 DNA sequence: TGTGCCAGCAGTTACTCCGACCTGTGGCTAGCGGGGGGAGAGACCCAGTACTTC.

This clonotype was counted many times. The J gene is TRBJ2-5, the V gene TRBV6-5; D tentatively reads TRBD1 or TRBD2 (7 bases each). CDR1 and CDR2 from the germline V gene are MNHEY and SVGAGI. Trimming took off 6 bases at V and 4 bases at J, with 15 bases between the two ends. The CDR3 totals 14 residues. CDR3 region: CASRLIRGGETQYF. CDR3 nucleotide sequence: TGTGCCAGCAGACTTATCAGGGGGGGAGAGACCCAGTACTTC.

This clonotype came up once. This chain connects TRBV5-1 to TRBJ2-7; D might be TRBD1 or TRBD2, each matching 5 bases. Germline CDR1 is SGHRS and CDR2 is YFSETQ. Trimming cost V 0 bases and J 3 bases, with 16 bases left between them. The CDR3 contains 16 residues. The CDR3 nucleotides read TGCGCCAGCAGCTTGGGGCCCCGGGACGGAGACTACGAGCAGTACTTC. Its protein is CASSLGPRDGDYEQYF. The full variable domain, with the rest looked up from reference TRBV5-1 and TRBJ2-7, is KAGVTQTPRYLIKTRGQQVTLSCSPISGHRSVSWYQQTPGQGLQFLFEYFSETQRNKGNFPGRFSGRQFSNSRSEMNVSTLELGDSALYLCASSLGPRDGDYEQYFGPGTRLTVT.

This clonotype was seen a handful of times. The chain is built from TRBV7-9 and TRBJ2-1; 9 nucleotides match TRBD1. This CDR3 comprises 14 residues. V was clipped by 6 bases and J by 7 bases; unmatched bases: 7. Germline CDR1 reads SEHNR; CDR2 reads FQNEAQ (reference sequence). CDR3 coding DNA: TGTGCCAGCAGGCACGGGACAGGGAGGAATGAGCAGTTCTTC. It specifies CASRHGTGRNEQFF.

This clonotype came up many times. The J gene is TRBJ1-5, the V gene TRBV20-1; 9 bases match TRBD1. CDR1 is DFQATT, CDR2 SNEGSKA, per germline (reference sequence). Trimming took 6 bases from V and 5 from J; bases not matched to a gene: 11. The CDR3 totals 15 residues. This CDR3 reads CSAGVQGAFDQPQHF. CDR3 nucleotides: TGCAGTGCCGGGGTACAGGGGGCCTTCGATCAGCCCCAGCATTTT.

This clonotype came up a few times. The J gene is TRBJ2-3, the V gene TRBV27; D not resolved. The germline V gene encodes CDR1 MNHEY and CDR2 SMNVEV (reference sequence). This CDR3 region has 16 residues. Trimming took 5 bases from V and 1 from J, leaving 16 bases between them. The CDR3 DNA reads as TGTGCCAGCAGTCTCACTATACTATGGGGCACAGATACGCAGTATTTT. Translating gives CASSLTILWGTDTQYF.

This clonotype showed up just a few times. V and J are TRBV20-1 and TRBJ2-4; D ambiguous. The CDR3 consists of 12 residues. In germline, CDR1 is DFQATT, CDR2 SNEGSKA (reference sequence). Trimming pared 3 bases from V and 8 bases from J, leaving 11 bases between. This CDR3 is CSARASGDIQYF. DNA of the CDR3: TGCAGTGCTAGGGCTAGTGGGGACATTCAGTACTTC.

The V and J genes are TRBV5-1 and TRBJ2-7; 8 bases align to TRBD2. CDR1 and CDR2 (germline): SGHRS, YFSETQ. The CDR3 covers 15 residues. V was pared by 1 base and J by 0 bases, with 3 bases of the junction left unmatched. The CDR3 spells CASSLPGGSSYEQYV. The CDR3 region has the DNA TGCGCCAGCAGCTTGCCGGGGGGGAGCTCCTACGAGCAGTACGTC.

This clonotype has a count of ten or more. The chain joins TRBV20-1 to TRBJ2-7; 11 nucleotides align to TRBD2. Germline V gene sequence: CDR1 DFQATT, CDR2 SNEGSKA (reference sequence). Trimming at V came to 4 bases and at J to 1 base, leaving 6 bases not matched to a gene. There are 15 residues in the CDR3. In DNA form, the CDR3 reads TGCAGTGCTATTCCTAGCGGGGGGAATTCCTACGAGCAGTACGTC. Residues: CSAIPSGGNSYEQYV.

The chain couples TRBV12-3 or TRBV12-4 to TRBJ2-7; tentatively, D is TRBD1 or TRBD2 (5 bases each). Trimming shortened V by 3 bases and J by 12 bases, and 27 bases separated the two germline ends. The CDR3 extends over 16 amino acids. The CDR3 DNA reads TGTGCCAGCAGTTTCGCTATCATTCCGGGACCAGGCATCATGTACTTC. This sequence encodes CASSFAIIPGPGIMYF.

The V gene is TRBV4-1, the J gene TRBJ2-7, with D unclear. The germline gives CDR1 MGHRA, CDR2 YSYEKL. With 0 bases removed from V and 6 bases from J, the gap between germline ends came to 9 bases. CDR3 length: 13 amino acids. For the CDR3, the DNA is TGCGCCAGCAGCCAAGATAAGGGAAGCGAGCAGTACGTC. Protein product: CASSQDKGSEQYV.